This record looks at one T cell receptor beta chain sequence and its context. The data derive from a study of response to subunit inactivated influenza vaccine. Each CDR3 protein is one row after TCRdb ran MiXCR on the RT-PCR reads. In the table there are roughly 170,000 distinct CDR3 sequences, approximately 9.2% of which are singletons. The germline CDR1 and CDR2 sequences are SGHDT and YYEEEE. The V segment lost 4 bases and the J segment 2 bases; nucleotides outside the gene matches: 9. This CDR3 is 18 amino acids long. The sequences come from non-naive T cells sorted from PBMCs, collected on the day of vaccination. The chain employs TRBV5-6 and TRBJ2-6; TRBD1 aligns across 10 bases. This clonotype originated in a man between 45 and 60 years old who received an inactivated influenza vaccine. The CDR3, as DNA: TGTGCCAGCAGCCAGCCGGGACAGGGGATTCCTGGGGCCAACGTCCTGACTTTC. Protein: CASSQPGQGIPGANVLTF. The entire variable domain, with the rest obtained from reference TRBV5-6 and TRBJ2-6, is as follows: DAGVTQSPTHLIKTRGQQVTLRCSPKSGHDTVSWYQQALGQGPQFIFQYYEEEERQRGNFPDRFSGHQFPNYSSELNVNALLLGDSALYLCASSQPGQGIPGANVLTFGAGSRLTVL.